The sequence of this T cell receptor (beta chain) was determined in a study of blood T cell repertoires in COVID-19. The wider study: Samples of COVID-19 (acute and convalescent) were obtained from the United States, Italy and Spain.

Original methodology: Amplification of reference gene primers provided the estimated nucleated cell counts. Method: immunoSEQ multiplex PCR; TCRdb's copy keeps in-frame clones and lacks some. That table gives V, J and clone size, and the DNA gave D and trimming. Here the sample spans approximately 320,000 clones, roughly 89% being singletons. Enrolment of Seattle patients took place during active infection, and they were followed longitudinally. Per germline, CDR1 WSHSY and CDR2 SAAADI. V lost 6 bases and J lost 1, with 17 bases in between. The CDR3 runs to 16 residues. Sequencing was carried out using peripheral blood. The chain has TRBV10-2 and TRBJ2-3; the D gene is possibly TRBD1 (8 bases). The clonotype originates from a woman in her twenties or thirties with COVID-19, enrolled during active disease. Written as DNA, the CDR3 is TGCGCCAGCAGAATTACAGGGGGGGGTGGCACAGATACGCAGTATTTT. This translates into CASRITGGGGTDTQYF.